Following are 20 T cell receptor beta chains from one sample sequenced in a study of T cell repertoires in cytomegalovirus infection. MiXCR, run by TCRdb on the reads, gives a single entry per CDR3 protein. The sample lists about 130,000 distinct CDR3 sequences, 7.5% to 9% occurring once. Sample: PBMCs. The source of these receptors is a human donor in good health (CMV status not recorded). Some clones in this sample may be carry-over from other donors' samples.

In its sample, this clonotype was seen many times. The chain uses TRBV5-1 and TRBJ2-7; D is possibly TRBD1 or TRBD2 (5 bases each). From germline, CDR1 is SGHRS and CDR2 YFSETQ. This CDR3 contains 13 residues. Trimming took 4 bases from V and 9 from J, leaving 17 bases between them. The DNA of the CDR3 is TGCGCCAGCAGCCCCGAAGGGGTGGGGGTGCAGTACTTC. Translating it yields CASSPEGVGVQYF. The full variable domain, rest sourced from reference TRBV5-1 and TRBJ2-7, is KAGVTQTPRYLIKTRGQQVTLSCSPISGHRSVSWYQQTPGQGLQFLFEYFSETQRNKGNFPGRFSGRQFSNSRSEMNVSTLELGDSALYLCASSPEGVGVQYFGPGTRLTVT.

This clonotype was seen repeatedly, ten times or more. The J gene is TRBJ2-1, the V gene TRBV7-8; possibly TRBD2 for D (5 bases). V was cut by 3 bases and J by 3 bases, with 15 bases left in between. The CDR3 extends over 16 amino acids. From germline, CDR1 is SGHVS and CDR2 FQNEAQ. The CDR3 coding sequence is TGTGCCAGCAGCTTCACTAGAGATCTCCGCTACAATGAGCAGTTCTTC. It codes for CASSFTRDLRYNEQFF.

In its sample, this clonotype was seen many times. The chain links TRBV7-8 to TRBJ1-5, with D perhaps matching TRBD1 (6 bases). V was shortened by 4 bases and J by 2 bases, with 15 bases between the two germline ends. The CDR3 loop spans 16 amino acids. The germline CDR1 and CDR2 sequences are SGHVS and FQNEAQ. The CDR3 coding sequence is TGTGCCAGCAGCTCCTACCCAGGGGCCGGCAATCAGCCCCAGCATTTT. Protein product: CASSSYPGAGNQPQHF. Using reference TRBV7-8 and TRBJ1-5 for the parts outside the CDR3, the full variable domain is GAGVSQSPRYKVAKRGQDVALRCDPISGHVSLFWYQQALGQGPEFLTYFQNEAQLDKSGLPSDRFFAERPEGSVSTLKIQRTQQEDSAVYLCASSSYPGAGNQPQHFGDGTRLSIL.

This chain joins TRBV12-3 or TRBV12-4 and TRBJ1-2; D gene uncertain. Trimming shortened V by 5 bases and J by 4 bases, and 11 bases separated the two germline ends. The CDR3 covers 13 residues. The CDR3 DNA sequence: TGTGCCAGCAGTCCTTCTTCAGGCTATGGCTACACCTTC. Translating it yields CASSPSSGYGYTF.

This clonotype was detected only a few times. The chain is built from TRBV3-1 and TRBJ1-2; D is unclear. This CDR3 contains 13 residues. Trimming removed 0 bases at V and 8 bases at J, with 10 bases between. Germline CDR1 LGHDT, CDR2 YNNKEL (reference sequence). CDR3 nucleotide sequence: TGTGCCAGCAGCCAAGATCGTCTTCCGGGCTACACCTTC. This encodes CASSQDRLPGYTF.

Only a few counts were recorded for this clonotype. This rearrangement joins TRBV29-1 to TRBJ2-3; no definite D call. The V and J ends lost 1 base and 1 base respectively, with 6 bases between them. The CDR3 spans 13 residues. CDR1 and CDR2 (germline): SQVTM, ANQGSEA. The CDR3 spells CSVEGSGTDTQYF. As DNA, the CDR3 is TGCAGCGTTGAAGGGTCCGGCACAGATACGCAGTATTTT.

Ten or more counts support this clonotype. The rearrangement uses TRBV2 and TRBJ1-1, with 7 bases aligning to TRBD1. V gave up 6 bases and J gave up 0 bases; unmatched junction bases: 7. CDR1 and CDR2 (germline): SNHLY, FYNNEI. This CDR3 spans 15 amino acids. The CDR3 loop reads CASSPGQSMNTEAFF. The CDR3 DNA reads TGTGCCAGCAGCCCGGGACAGAGCATGAACACTGAAGCTTTCTTT.

This clonotype was counted a few times. The chain couples TRBV5-4 to TRBJ1-4; no definite D call. V dropped 4 bases and J dropped 0 bases, with 7 bases sitting between them. Germline CDR1 SGHNT, CDR2 YYREEE (reference sequence). The CDR3 loop spans 14 amino acids. The CDR3 DNA is TGTGCCAGCAGCGACGAGCCAACTAATGAAAAACTGTTTTTT. This codes for CASSDEPTNEKLFF.

This clonotype was counted at least ten times. The V call is TRBV7-9, the J call TRBJ1-4; D is unclear. The CDR3 is 15 residues long. Germline V gene data show CDR1 as SEHNR and CDR2 as FQNEAQ (reference sequence). The germline V and J ends were trimmed by 2 bases and 5 bases, with 12 bases remaining between them. CDR3 loop: CASSLSRTGNEKLFF. Here the CDR3 DNA reads TGTGCCAGCAGCTTATCGAGGACCGGGAATGAAAAACTGTTTTTT.

V usage is TRBV7-4 and J usage is TRBJ2-3; 12 nucleotides line up with TRBD1. Trimming at V came to 5 bases and at J to 6 bases, leaving 9 bases not matched to a gene. The CDR3 has 16 amino acids. CDR1 is SGHVT and CDR2 is SQSDAQ in the germline V gene. The CDR3 sequence is CASSPRDRGRGDTQYF. The CDR3 nucleotides read TGTGCCAGCAGCCCCCGGGACAGGGGGCGCGGGGATACGCAGTATTTT.

This clonotype was counted ten times or more. The gene calls are TRBV28 and TRBJ2-6; TRBD1 is a possible D gene (5 bases). Germline CDR1 MDHEN, CDR2 SYDVKM. V was cut by 4 bases and J by 1 base, with 14 bases left in between. The CDR3 extends over 17 amino acids. This CDR3 is CASSSSGFGSGANVLTF. As DNA, the CDR3 is TGTGCCAGCAGTTCATCAGGGTTTGGATCTGGGGCCAACGTCCTGACTTTC.

There are many counts of this clonotype. The CDR3 region is CASSFNYGYTF. CDR3 sequence (DNA): TGTGCCAGCAGCTTTAACTATGGCTACACCTTC. This sequence joins TRBV7-2 and TRBJ1-2; D gene unclear. The germline V and J ends were trimmed by 3 bases and 1 base, with 0 bases remaining between them. Germline CDR1 reads SGHTA; CDR2 reads FQGNSA. This CDR3 comprises 11 residues. Supplemented by reference TRBV7-2 and TRBJ1-2, the full variable domain reads GAGVSQSPSNKVTEKGKDVELRCDPISGHTALYWYRQSLGQGLEFLIYFQGNSAPDKSGLPSDRFSAERTGGSVSTLTIQRTQQEDSAVYLCASSFNYGYTFGSGTRLTVV.

This clonotype occurred a few times. The V call is TRBV5-4, the J call TRBJ2-3; D is uncertain. The CDR3 totals 12 residues. V was pared by 4 bases and J by 4 bases, with 7 bases between. The V gene's germline CDR1 is SGHNT and CDR2 YYREEE (reference sequence). The CDR3: CASSTTSDTQYF. CDR3 in DNA: TGTGCCAGCAGCACTACTTCAGATACGCAGTATTTT.

This clonotype was found many times. The gene calls are TRBV5-1 and TRBJ1-1; TRBD1 matches at 7 bases. Germline V gene sequence: CDR1 SGHRS, CDR2 YFSETQ. The junction had 8 bases not matched to a gene; V was cut back by 5 bases and J by 1 base. The CDR3 sequence is 15 residues long. Here the CDR3 reads CASSFTGTENTEAFF. The CDR3 bases are TGCGCCAGCAGTTTTACCGGGACAGAGAACACTGAAGCTTTCTTT. Full variable domain (rest looked up from reference TRBV5-1 and TRBJ1-1): KAGVTQTPRYLIKTRGQQVTLSCSPISGHRSVSWYQQTPGQGLQFLFEYFSETQRNKGNFPGRFSGRQFSNSRSEMNVSTLELGDSALYLCASSFTGTENTEAFFGQGTRLTVV.

V usage is TRBV28 and J usage is TRBJ1-1, with D tentatively TRBD1 (5 bases). V lost 8 bases and J 3 bases, leaving 13 bases between the germline ends. This CDR3 is built from 13 residues. Germline V gives CDR1 MDHEN, CDR2 SYDVKM. The CDR3 bases are TGTGCCAGCGGGACCACCCGGGACACTGAAGCTTTCTTT. Encoded protein: CASGTTRDTEAFF.

This clonotype was counted many times. This chain connects TRBV27 to TRBJ1-1; the match to TRBD1 covers 9 bases. The V gene's germline CDR1 is MNHEY and CDR2 SMNVEV (reference sequence). This CDR3 region has 13 residues. J was trimmed by 2 bases and V by 6 bases; bases with no gene match: 1. CDR3 protein: CASRDRGNTEAFF. CDR3 nucleotides: TGTGCCAGCAGGGACAGGGGAAACACTGAAGCTTTCTTT.

In this sample, this clonotype turned up many times. The chain links TRBV7-7 to TRBJ2-1, with 9 bases lining up with TRBD1. V was clipped by 3 bases and J by 7 bases; unmatched bases: 1. Looked up from germline, CDR1 is SSHAT and CDR2 is FNYEAQ (reference sequence). This CDR3 is built from 13 residues. The CDR3 here is CASSFDRGNEQFF. The DNA for the CDR3 is TGTGCCAGCAGCTTCGACAGGGGGAATGAGCAGTTCTTC.

This clonotype was recorded many times. V usage is TRBV29-1 and J usage is TRBJ1-5; 10 bases fit TRBD1. Per germline, CDR1 SQVTM and CDR2 ANQGSEA. Unmatched junction bases numbered 9, after V lost 7 bases and J lost 3 bases. The CDR3 runs 15 residues. This CDR3 is CSGSGTGVFNQPQHF. CDR3 nucleotides: TGCAGCGGCTCAGGGACAGGGGTCTTCAATCAGCCCCAGCATTTT.

V is TRBV20-1 and J is TRBJ2-5; 10 bases match TRBD2. J was trimmed by 2 bases and V by 6 bases; bases with no gene match: 3. This CDR3 has 13 amino acids. Germline assignment: CDR1 DFQATT and CDR2 SNEGSKA (reference sequence). CDR3 sequence: CSAMTSGQETQYF. The CDR3 DNA sequence: TGCAGTGCGATGACTAGCGGGCAAGAGACCCAGTACTTC.

Regarding this clonotype: A much larger clonotype is one base distant, so this may be a read error. V and J are TRBV12-3 or TRBV12-4 and TRBJ1-1; no firm D call. The CDR3 has 13 amino acids. The CDR3 reads CASRTIERSEVFF. CDR3 DNA: TGTGCCAGCAGGACGATAGAGCGGTCTGAAGTTTTCTTT.